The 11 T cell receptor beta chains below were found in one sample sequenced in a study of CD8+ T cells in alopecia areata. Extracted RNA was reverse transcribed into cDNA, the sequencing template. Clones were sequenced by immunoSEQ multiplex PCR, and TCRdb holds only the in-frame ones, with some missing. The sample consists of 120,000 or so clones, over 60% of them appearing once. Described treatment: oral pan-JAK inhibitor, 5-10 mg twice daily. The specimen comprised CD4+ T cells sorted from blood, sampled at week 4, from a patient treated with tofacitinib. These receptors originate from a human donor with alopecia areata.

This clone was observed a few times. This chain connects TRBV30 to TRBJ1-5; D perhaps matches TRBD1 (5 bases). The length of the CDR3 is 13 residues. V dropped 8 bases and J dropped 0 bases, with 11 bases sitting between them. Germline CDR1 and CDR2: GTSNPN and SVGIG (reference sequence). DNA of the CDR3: TGTGCCGCAAAGACAGTTAGCAATCAGCCCCAGCATTTT. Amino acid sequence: CAAKTVSNQPQHF.

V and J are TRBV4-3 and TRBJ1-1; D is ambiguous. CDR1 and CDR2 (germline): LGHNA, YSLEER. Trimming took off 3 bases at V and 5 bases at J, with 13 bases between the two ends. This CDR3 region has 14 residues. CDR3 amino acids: CASSHLGRRTEAFF. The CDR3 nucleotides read TGCGCCAGCAGCCATTTGGGAAGAAGGACTGAAGCTTTCTTT.

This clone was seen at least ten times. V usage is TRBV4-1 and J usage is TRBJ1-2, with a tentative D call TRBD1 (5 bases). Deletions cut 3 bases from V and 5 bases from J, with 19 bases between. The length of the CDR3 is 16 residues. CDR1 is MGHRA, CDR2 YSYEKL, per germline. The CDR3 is CASSHPVRGASYGYTF. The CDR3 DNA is TGCGCCAGCAGCCACCCAGTGCGAGGGGCTAGTTATGGCTACACCTTC.

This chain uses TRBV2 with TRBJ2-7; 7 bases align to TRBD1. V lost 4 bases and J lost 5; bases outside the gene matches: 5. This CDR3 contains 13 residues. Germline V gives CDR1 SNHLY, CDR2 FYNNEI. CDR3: CASSADRVDEQYF. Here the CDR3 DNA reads TGTGCCAGCAGTGCCGACAGGGTGGACGAGCAGTACTTC.

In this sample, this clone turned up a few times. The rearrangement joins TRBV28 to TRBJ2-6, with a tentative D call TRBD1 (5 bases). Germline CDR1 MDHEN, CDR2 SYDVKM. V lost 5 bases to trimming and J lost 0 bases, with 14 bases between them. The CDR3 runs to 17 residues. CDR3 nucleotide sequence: TGTGCCAGCAGTGCGACAGTGACAGTCTCTGGGGCCAACGTCCTGACTTTC. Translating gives CASSATVTVSGANVLTF.

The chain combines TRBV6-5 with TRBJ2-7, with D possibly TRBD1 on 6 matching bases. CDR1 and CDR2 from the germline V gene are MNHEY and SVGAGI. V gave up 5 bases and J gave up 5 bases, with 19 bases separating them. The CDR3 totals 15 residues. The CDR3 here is CASSLGANRVNEQYF. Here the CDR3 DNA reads TGTGCCAGCAGTCTTGGCGCGAACAGGGTGAACGAGCAGTACTTC.

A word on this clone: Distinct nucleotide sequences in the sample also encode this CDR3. CDR3 DNA sequence: TGCGCCAGCAGCTTGGACGGGGGAGTAGAGACCCAGTACTTC. Amino acids: CASSLDGGVETQYF. V usage is TRBV5-1 and J usage is TRBJ2-5; a possible D gene is TRBD2 (6 bases). V lost 0 bases to trimming and J lost 4 bases, with 10 bases between them. The CDR3 is 14 residues long. Germline V gene data show CDR1 as SGHRS and CDR2 as YFSETQ.

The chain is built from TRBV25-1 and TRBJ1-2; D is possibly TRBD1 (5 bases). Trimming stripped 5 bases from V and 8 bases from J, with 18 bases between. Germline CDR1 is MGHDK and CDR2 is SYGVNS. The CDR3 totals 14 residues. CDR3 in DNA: TGTGCCAGCAGTCCCAACGTTGATACAGGAGGCTACACCTTC. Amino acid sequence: CASSPNVDTGGYTF.

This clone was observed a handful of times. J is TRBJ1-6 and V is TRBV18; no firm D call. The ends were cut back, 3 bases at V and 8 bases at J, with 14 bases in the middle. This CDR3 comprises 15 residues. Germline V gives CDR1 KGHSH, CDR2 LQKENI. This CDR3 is CASSPPTRRDSPLHF. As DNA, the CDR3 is TGTGCCAGCTCACCCCCTACAAGGAGGGATTCACCCCTCCACTTT.

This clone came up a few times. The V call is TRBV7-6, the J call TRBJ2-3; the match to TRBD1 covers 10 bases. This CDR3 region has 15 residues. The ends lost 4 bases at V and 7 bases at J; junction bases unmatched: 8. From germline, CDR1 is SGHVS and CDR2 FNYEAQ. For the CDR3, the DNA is TGTGCCAGCAGCTCAGCCGGACAGGGGGGAAATACGCAGTATTTT. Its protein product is CASSSAGQGGNTQYF.

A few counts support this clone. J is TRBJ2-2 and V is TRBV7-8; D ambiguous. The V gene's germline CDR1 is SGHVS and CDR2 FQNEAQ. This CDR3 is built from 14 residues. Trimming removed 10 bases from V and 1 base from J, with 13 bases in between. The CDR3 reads CATPRRGNTGELFF. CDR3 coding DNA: TGTGCCACCCCACGACGCGGGAACACCGGGGAGCTGTTTTTT. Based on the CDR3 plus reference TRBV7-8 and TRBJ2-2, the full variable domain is GAGVSQSPRYKVAKRGQDVALRCDPISGHVSLFWYQQALGQGPEFLTYFQNEAQLDKSGLPSDRFFAERPEGSVSTLKIQRTQQEDSAVYLCATPRRGNTGELFFGEGSRLTVL.